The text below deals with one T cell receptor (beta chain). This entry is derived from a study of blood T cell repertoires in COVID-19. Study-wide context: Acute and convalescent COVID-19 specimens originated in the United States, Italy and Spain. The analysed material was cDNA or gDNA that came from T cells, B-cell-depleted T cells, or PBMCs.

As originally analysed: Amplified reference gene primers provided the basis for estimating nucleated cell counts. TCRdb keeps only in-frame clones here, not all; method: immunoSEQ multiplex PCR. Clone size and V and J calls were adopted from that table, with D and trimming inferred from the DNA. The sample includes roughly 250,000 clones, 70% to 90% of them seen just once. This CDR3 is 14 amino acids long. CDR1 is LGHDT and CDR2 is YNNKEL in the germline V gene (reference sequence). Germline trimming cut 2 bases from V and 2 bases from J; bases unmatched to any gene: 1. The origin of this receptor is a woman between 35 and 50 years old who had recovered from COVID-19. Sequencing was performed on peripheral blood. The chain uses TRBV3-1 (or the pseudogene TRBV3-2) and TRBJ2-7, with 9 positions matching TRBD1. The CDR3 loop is CASSQTGGPYEQYF. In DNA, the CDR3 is TGTGCCAGCAGCCAAACAGGGGGCCCCTACGAGCAGTACTTC.